One and the same sample provided the 16 T cell receptor beta chains below, sequenced in a study of T cells in Graves' hyperthyroidism and ophthalmopathy. RNA transcripts served as the template for amplifying TCR beta CDR3 regions. When the TCR CDR3 underwent first-round RT-PCR, the HTBI primer set was used. TCRdb reprocessed the multiplex PCR reads via MiXCR and lists one record per CDR3 protein. The top ten clones hold around 7.7% of a sample with about 610,000 distinct CDR3 sequences, just over 45% of them seen once. Sequences were obtained from peripheral blood or thyroid tissue (not recorded which). These TCRs come from a young woman with Graves' hyperthyroidism.

This clonotype was recorded only once. The chain carries TRBV20-1 and TRBJ1-5; D unresolved. This CDR3 is 8 amino acids long. Trimming took 5 bases from V and 10 from J, leaving 3 bases between them. Looked up from germline, CDR1 is DFQATT and CDR2 is SNEGSKA (reference sequence). The CDR3 DNA reads as TGCAGTGCTTCCCCCCAGCATTTT. Protein sequence: CSASPQHF.

With regard to this clonotype: At one end the junction does not follow the germline gene, possibly because of a read error. The rearrangement uses TRBV9 and TRBJ2-2; D not resolved. CDR1 is SGDLS and CDR2 is YYNGEE in the germline V gene. This CDR3 comprises 17 residues. This CDR3 is CASSEADLPRIYNEQFF. The CDR3 region has the DNA TGTGCCAGCAGCGAAGCTGACCTACCGCGTATCTACAATGAGCAGTTCTTT.

This clonotype was seen ten or more times. CDR3 in DNA: TGTGCCACCAGTGATTTTTCCGGGACAGGGGCCTACGAGCAGTACTTC. Its translation: CATSDFSGTGAYEQYF. This rearrangement joins TRBV24-1 to TRBJ2-7; 10 nucleotides align to TRBD1. This CDR3 contains 16 residues. The trim removed 1 base at V and 2 bases at J, leaving 4 bases unmatched. Germline loops: CDR1 KGHDR, CDR2 SFDVKD.

This clonotype was counted many times. V usage is TRBV4-3 and J usage is TRBJ2-5; 11 bases are a match to TRBD2. Trimming cost V 3 bases and J 5 bases; bases outside gene matches: 8. The CDR3 runs to 16 residues. Germline V lookup: CDR1 LGHNA, CDR2 YSLEER. This CDR3 reads CASSQGSTSGMETQYF. The CDR3 nucleotides are TGCGCCAGCAGCCAGGGTTCGACTAGCGGGATGGAGACCCAGTACTTC.

A word on this clonotype: A much larger clone lies one base from this, so it may be a read error. The V gene is TRBV10-3, the J gene TRBJ1-5; the D gene is possibly TRBD1 (5 bases). The V gene's germline CDR1 is ENHRY and CDR2 SYGVKD. This CDR3 region has 16 residues. V lost 4 bases to trimming and J lost 0 bases, with 13 bases between them. CDR3: CAISGRRDGSNQPQHF. The CDR3 coding sequence is TGTGCCATCAGTGGTCGCCGGGACGGTAGCAATCAGCCCCAGCATTTT.

The V call is TRBV7-9, the J call TRBJ2-7, with 11 bases that match TRBD1. This CDR3 has 16 residues. V dropped 5 bases and J dropped 3; count of bases not matched to a gene: 9. Germline V gene data show CDR1 as SEHNR and CDR2 as FQNEAQ (reference sequence). DNA for the CDR3: TGTGCCAGCAGCCCGCGGTGGACAGGGGGCGTCTACGAGCAGTACTTC. Its protein is CASSPRWTGGVYEQYF.

This clonotype was seen repeatedly, ten times or more. The gene calls are TRBV19 and TRBJ2-5; D gene uncertain. CDR1 LNHDA and CDR2 SQIVND come from the germline V gene (reference sequence). V dropped 0 bases and J dropped 3 bases, with 8 bases sitting between them. The CDR3 is made up of 14 amino acids. This CDR3 reads CASSIELAEETQYF. CDR3 in DNA: TGTGCCAGTAGTATAGAGCTCGCCGAAGAGACCCAGTACTTC. Filled out from reference TRBV19 and TRBJ2-5, the complete variable domain reads DGGITQSPKYLFRKEGQNVTLSCEQNLNHDAMYWYRQDPGQGLRLIYYSQIVNDFQKGDIAEGYSVSREKKESFPLTVTSAQKNPTAFYLCASSIELAEETQYFGPGTRLLVL.

Many counts were recorded for this clonotype. This chain joins TRBV2 and TRBJ1-1, with 9 bases aligning to TRBD1. The germline gives CDR1 SNHLY, CDR2 FYNNEI. CDR3 length equals 14 residues. J gave up 7 bases and V 3 bases, and 6 bases lay outside the gene matches. CDR3 sequence: CASSDRTGADEAFF. The DNA of the CDR3 is TGTGCCAGCAGTGATCGGACAGGGGCTGATGAAGCTTTCTTT. Full variable domain (remainder filled in from reference TRBV2 and TRBJ1-1): EPEVTQTPSHQVTQMGQEVILRCVPISNHLYFYWYRQILGQKVEFLVSFYNNEISEKSEIFDDQFSVERPDGSNFTLKIRSTKLEDSAMYFCASSDRTGADEAFFGQGTRLTVV.

This clonotype was picked up many times. The chain has TRBV12-5 and TRBJ1-2, with D hard to call. The CDR3 runs 13 residues. The germline gives CDR1 LGHNT, CDR2 FRNRAP. The ends were cut back, 2 bases at V and 4 bases at J, with 8 bases in the middle. CDR3 nucleotides: TGTGCTAGTGGTTTGACAGCCGGCTATGGCTACACCTTC. Translated, it gives CASGLTAGYGYTF.

Ten or more counts support this clonotype. The rearrangement links TRBV20-1 to TRBJ1-3, with TRBD1 matching 9 bases. This CDR3 region has 15 residues. V shed 4 bases and J 4 bases; nucleotides not matched to a gene: 8. CDR1 is DFQATT and CDR2 is SNEGSKA in the germline V gene (reference sequence). In DNA, the CDR3 is TGCAGTGCTAAGGCCGGGACAGGGTGGGGAAACACCATATATTTT. It is translated as CSAKAGTGWGNTIYF.

Many counts were recorded for this clonotype. V usage is TRBV10-3 and J usage is TRBJ2-7; D possibly corresponds to TRBD2 (5 bases). This CDR3 has 13 amino acids. Trimming shortened V by 2 bases and J by 7 bases, and 12 bases separated the two germline ends. Germline assignment: CDR1 ENHRY and CDR2 SYGVKD. CDR3 nucleotide sequence: TGTGCCATCAGTGAGACTGGGAGATCGGAGCAGTACTTC. Translated: CAISETGRSEQYF.

This sequence joins TRBV10-3 and TRBJ2-5, with D tentatively TRBD2 (5 bases). This CDR3 is 14 amino acids long. V gave up 6 bases and J gave up 11 bases, with 22 bases separating them. Germline V gene data show CDR1 as ENHRY and CDR2 as SYGVKD. DNA of the CDR3: TGTGCCATCAGGGACTCCCATGGCACAGATACGCAGTACTTC. The encoded protein is CAIRDSHGTDTQYF.

This clonotype was recorded at least ten times. The V gene is TRBV19, the J gene TRBJ1-5; no clear D. There are 16 residues in the CDR3. Looked up from germline, CDR1 is LNHDA and CDR2 is SQIVND (reference sequence). V lost 8 bases to trimming and J lost 0 bases, with 17 bases between them. The CDR3 nucleotides read TGTGCCAGTGATGTTTCAGGCCTGTATAGCAATCAGCCCCAGCATTTT. It codes for CASDVSGLYSNQPQHF.

About this clonotype itself: This may be a read error: a much more frequent sequence differs by one nucleotide. The chain links TRBV5-8 to TRBJ1-1; no reliable D call. Germline V CDR1 and CDR2: SGHTS, YDEGEE. There are 15 residues in the CDR3. CDR3 sequence: CASGLAAGGNTEAFF. CDR3 DNA: TGTGCCAGCGGCTTGGCCGCGGGTGGGAACACTGAAGCTTTCTTT.

This clonotype occurred many times. At one boundary the junction diverges from the germline segment, which might be a read error. V usage is TRBV7-2 and J usage is TRBJ1-1; 7 nucleotides line up with TRBD1. Germline values: CDR1 SGHTA, CDR2 FQGNSA. The CDR3 spans 14 residues. This CDR3 is CASSLGDSNTEALF. The CDR3 DNA follows: TGTGCCAGCAGCTTAGGGGACAGTAACACTGAAGCTCTCTTT.

This clonotype was seen a handful of times. This sequence joins TRBV7-9 and TRBJ1-3; TRBD1 might be the D (6 bases). The CDR3 has 14 residues. Germline CDR1 is SEHNR and CDR2 is FQNEAQ (reference sequence). Trimming cost V 1 base and J 3 bases, with 7 bases left between them. The DNA of the CDR3 is TGTGCCAGCAGCTTAGAGGGGGATGGAAACACCATATATTTT. This translates into CASSLEGDGNTIYF.